A single sample is the source of the 12 T cell receptor beta chains below, sequenced in a study of cytomegalovirus exposure and HLA in healthy donors. PCR involved 60 Vbeta and 13 Jbeta primers. Assay: immunoSEQ multiplex PCR; the TCRdb copy retains only in-frame clones and omits some. The sample has 140,000 to 150,000 clones, around two thirds seen once. Sequenced sample: PBMCs. These receptor sequences come from a woman aged 60-70 years in good health and CMV-seropositive.

The gene calls are TRBV18 and TRBJ2-7; no clear D. The V end lost 2 bases, the J end lost 2 bases, and 10 bases lay between the germline ends. In germline, CDR1 is KGHSH, CDR2 LQKENI. The CDR3 is 14 amino acids. The CDR3 bases are TGTGCCAGCTCACCAGGCCACCCGCCCTACGAGCAGTACTTC. Translated: CASSPGHPPYEQYF.

This rearrangement joins TRBV5-1 to TRBJ1-3; a weak D match, TRBD1 (5 bases). The CDR3 loop spans 16 amino acids. V was trimmed by 4 bases and J by 0 bases, leaving 14 bases between them. The germline V gene has CDR1 SGHRS and CDR2 YFSETQ. As DNA, the CDR3 is TGCGCCAGCAGCCCGGATGACAGTAGCTCTGGAAACACCATATATTTT. Protein: CASSPDDSSSGNTIYF.

The chain combines TRBV30 with TRBJ1-1; D unclear. CDR3 length: 11 residues. V gave up 7 bases and J gave up 4 bases, with 10 bases separating them. Germline V gene data show CDR1 as GTSNPN and CDR2 as SVGIG (reference sequence). CDR3 residues: CASQEGTEAFF. CDR3 bases: TGTGCCTCCCAGGAGGGCACTGAAGCTTTCTTT.

This clone was counted between two and nine times. The J gene is TRBJ1-1, the V gene TRBV27; D might be TRBD1 (6 bases). The germline gives CDR1 MNHEY, CDR2 SMNVEV (reference sequence). The CDR3 extends over 14 amino acids. Trimming took 2 bases from V and 4 from J, leaving 11 bases between them. CDR3: CASSLQGRGTEAFF. CDR3 coding DNA: TGTGCCAGCAGTTTACAGGGGAGGGGCACTGAAGCTTTCTTT.

This clone has more than one count but fewer than ten. This chain uses TRBV28 with TRBJ1-2; TRBD1 matches at 9 bases. The CDR3 totals 15 residues. Germline V gives CDR1 MDHEN, CDR2 SYDVKM. After removal of 6 bases from V and 2 bases from J, the junction contained 7 bases not matched to a gene. The CDR3 DNA is TGTGCCAGCAGCTCGAACAGGGGGCCCAACTATGGCTACACCTTC. It yields the protein CASSSNRGPNYGYTF.

The CDR3 is CASSALGANTEAFF. CDR3 DNA sequence: TGTGCCAGCAGTGCCCTGGGGGCGAACACTGAAGCTTTCTTT. This chain links TRBV6-6 with TRBJ1-1; tentatively, D is TRBD1 (6 bases). The CDR3 extends over 14 amino acids. Germline CDR1 is MNHNY and CDR2 is SVGAGI (reference sequence). V gave up 5 bases and J gave up 1 base, with 11 bases separating them.

The rearrangement uses TRBV4-2 and TRBJ2-1; 10 nucleotides align to TRBD2. After removal of 4 bases from V and 8 bases from J, the junction contained 11 bases not matched to a gene. The germline V gene encodes CDR1 LGHNA and CDR2 YNFKEQ. This CDR3 comprises 16 residues. The CDR3 is CASSLSASGREDEQFF. The CDR3 nucleotides read TGTGCCAGCAGCCTGTCAGCTAGCGGGAGAGAGGATGAGCAGTTCTTC.

This clone occurred once. V and J are TRBV5-1 and TRBJ1-2; 10 positions match TRBD1. The CDR3 consists of 14 residues. Trimming cost V 0 bases and J 8 bases; bases outside gene matches: 4. The germline V gene encodes CDR1 SGHRS and CDR2 YFSETQ. CDR3 sequence (DNA): TGCGCCAGCAGCTTGGAAGGACAGGGGGACGGCTACACCTTC. Translation gives CASSLEGQGDGYTF.

CDR3 protein: CSVVVSGTEAFF. CDR3 DNA: TGCAGCGTTGTTGTGTCGGGCACTGAAGCTTTCTTT. The rearrangement links TRBV29-1 to TRBJ1-1; unclear D gene. This CDR3 comprises 12 residues. V was shortened by 4 bases and J by 4 bases, with 10 bases between the two germline ends. Germline V gene data show CDR1 as SQVTM and CDR2 as ANQGSEA. The full variable domain, completed using reference TRBV29-1 and TRBJ1-1, is SAVISQKPSRDICQRGTSLTIQCQVDSQVTMMFWYRQQPGQSLTLIATANQGSEATYESGFVIDKFPISRPNLTFSTLTVSNMSPEDSSIYLCSVVVSGTEAFFGQGTRLTVV.

J is TRBJ2-7 and V is TRBV5-6; 7 nucleotides align to TRBD2. CDR1 and CDR2 (germline): SGHDT, YYEEEE. Trimming at V came to 1 base and at J to 2 bases, leaving 3 bases not matched to a gene. The CDR3 has 14 residues. CDR3 DNA sequence: TGTGCCAGCAGCTTGATTGCGGGAGCCTACGAGCAGTACTTC. Its translation is CASSLIAGAYEQYF.

This clone was picked up a small number of times. The chain couples TRBV6-1 to TRBJ2-1, with a weak D call TRBD1 (6 bases). This CDR3 spans 13 amino acids. The germline V gene encodes CDR1 MNHNS and CDR2 SASEGT. V was trimmed by 2 bases and J by 5 bases, leaving 7 bases between them. The CDR3: CASSETGNNEQFF. CDR3 DNA: TGTGCCAGCAGTGAAACAGGGAACAATGAGCAGTTCTTC.

The J gene is TRBJ2-5, the V gene TRBV18; 7 nucleotides match TRBD1. CDR3 size: 13 residues. Germline V CDR1 and CDR2: KGHSH, LQKENI. V lost 5 bases and J lost 5; bases outside the gene matches: 5. The CDR3 protein is CASSFPRGETQYF. The DNA for the CDR3 is TGTGCCAGCTCATTTCCCAGGGGGGAGACCCAGTACTTC.